Described below is a single T cell receptor beta chain sequence and its context. This sample was taken from a study of blood T cells in healthy people across ages. The second PCR ran 7 to 11 cycles with a sample-barcoded 5' primer and J-beta primers. TCRdb used MiXCR to reprocess the 5' RACE reads, holding one entry per CDR3 protein. The sample consists of about 680,000 distinct CDR3 sequences, 49% of them appearing once. The clonotype originates from a woman aged 55-69 years in good health. The sample taken for sequencing was blood.

The CDR3 region has the DNA TGTGCCAGCAGCTTAGAGACTAGCGTCTACAATGAGCAGTTCTTC. This encodes CASSLETSVYNEQFF. V usage is TRBV7-2 and J usage is TRBJ2-1, with 8 nucleotides matching TRBD2. This CDR3 is 15 amino acids long. Germline V CDR1 and CDR2: SGHTA, FQGNSA. Losses at the gene ends were 1 base for V and 3 bases for J; bases not matched to a gene: 2. Together with reference TRBV7-2 and TRBJ2-1, the CDR3 gives the full variable domain: GAGVSQSPSNKVTEKGKDVELRCDPISGHTALYWYRQSLGQGLEFLIYFQGNSAPDKSGLPSDRFSAERTGGSVSTLTIQRTQQEDSAVYLCASSLETSVYNEQFFGPGTRLTVL.